This TCR beta chain stems from a study of blood T cell repertoires in COVID-19. Study-level background: Spain, Italy and the United States supplied samples that represented acute and convalescent COVID-19. The analysed material was cDNA or gDNA that came from T cells, B-cell-depleted T cells, or PBMCs.

How the authors handled the data: From reference gene primer amplification, estimates of nucleated cell counts were derived. The data were produced by immunoSEQ multiplex PCR, yet TCRdb's version contains in-frame clones alone and is incomplete. D and trimming were read from the DNA, whereas the V and J calls and clone size are those reported in that table. The data contain 250,000 to 300,000 clones, about nine tenths of them singletons. The CDR3 consists of 15 residues. Germline V CDR1 and CDR2: SGDLS, YYNGEE. Trimming cost V 4 bases and J 5 bases, with 17 bases left between them. This receptor was identified in a woman in her fifties or sixties who had recovered from COVID-19. The chain carries TRBV9 and TRBJ2-3; possible D gene TRBD2, 6 bases. Sequenced input: peripheral blood. The CDR3 sequence: CASSLGGGKGDTQYF. The DNA for the CDR3 is TGTGCCAGCAGCTTGGGGGGTGGAAAAGGAGATACGCAGTATTTT.